Shown below are 7 T cell receptor beta chains from a single sample sequenced in a study of blood T cell repertoires in COVID-19. This table comes from immunoSEQ multiplex PCR, and its TCRdb copy is limited to in-frame clones, with some not included. The profile shows under 250,000 clones, around 80% of them singletons. Material for sequencing was peripheral blood. The receptors here all came from a woman aged 70-85 years with acute or convalescent COVID-19.

This clone has a handful of counts. CDR3 coding DNA: TGTGCCAGTAGTTCCTGGGGGGCAGATACGCAGTATTTT. Residues: CASSSWGADTQYF. The rearrangement joins TRBV19 to TRBJ2-3, with D perhaps matching TRBD2 (6 bases). The CDR3 runs to 13 residues. Trimming pared 5 bases from V and 4 bases from J, leaving 10 bases between. Germline values: CDR1 LNHDA, CDR2 SQIVND (reference sequence). Full variable domain (remainder filled in from reference TRBV19 and TRBJ2-3): DGGITQSPKYLFRKEGQNVTLSCEQNLNHDAMYWYRQDPGQGLRLIYYSQIVNDFQKGDIAEGYSVSREKKESFPLTVTSAQKNPTAFYLCASSSWGADTQYFGPGTRLTVL.

V is TRBV12-3 or TRBV12-4 and J is TRBJ2-1; the D is unclear. There are 13 residues in the CDR3. Trimming stripped 5 bases from V and 7 bases from J, with 12 bases between. The CDR3 protein is CASSVTRLNEQFF. The CDR3, as DNA: TGTGCCAGCAGTGTAACCAGACTGAATGAGCAGTTCTTC.

This sequence joins TRBV9 and TRBJ2-3; possible D gene TRBD2, 5 bases. The CDR3 extends over 16 amino acids. The germline V and J ends were trimmed by 0 bases and 1 base, with 12 bases remaining between them. Germline V CDR1 and CDR2: SGDLS, YYNGEE. CDR3 sequence reads: CASSVADGIGTDTQYF. The CDR3 nucleotides read TGTGCCAGCAGCGTAGCTGACGGGATTGGCACAGATACGCAGTATTTT.

This chain joins TRBV14 and TRBJ2-7, with a possible D match to TRBD2 (5 bases). CDR1 is SGHDN and CDR2 is FVKESK in the germline V gene. V was pared by 0 bases and J by 0 bases, with 15 bases between. This CDR3 spans 17 amino acids. CDR3 protein: CASSQDLAGLSSYEQYF. In nucleotides, the CDR3 is TGTGCCAGCAGCCAAGATCTTGCGGGTCTAAGCTCCTACGAGCAGTACTTC.

This chain links TRBV20-1 with TRBJ2-3, with D perhaps TRBD1 (6 bases). Per the germline V gene, CDR1 is DFQATT and CDR2 is SNEGSKA (reference sequence). The V end lost 6 bases, the J end lost 6 bases, and 10 bases lay between the germline ends. This CDR3 region has 11 residues. In DNA, the CDR3 is TGCAGTGCCGGCGACAGGGATACGCAGTATTTT. Its protein product is CSAGDRDTQYF.

The V call is TRBV24-1, the J call TRBJ2-1; 11 bases map to TRBD1. The length of the CDR3 is 15 residues. V lost 7 bases, J lost 6 bases, and 7 bases stayed unmatched. Germline assignment: CDR1 KGHDR and CDR2 SFDVKD. CDR3 sequence reads: CATSRRDRGSNEQFF. The CDR3 DNA sequence: TGTGCCACCAGCCGCAGGGACAGGGGGTCCAATGAGCAGTTCTTC.

The V and J genes are TRBV24-1 and TRBJ2-3; 10 bases align to TRBD2. Germline assignment: CDR1 KGHDR and CDR2 SFDVKD. The V segment lost 4 bases and the J segment 4 bases; nucleotides outside the gene matches: 7. The CDR3 has 16 residues. The CDR3 sequence: CATSELGLAEADTQYF. The CDR3 DNA reads TGTGCCACCAGTGAGCTCGGACTAGCGGAAGCAGATACGCAGTATTTT.